The 3 T cell receptor beta chains below come from one sample, sequenced in a study of CD4 T cells in relation to SARS-CoV-2 and coronaviruses. Unexposed donor CD4+ T cells date from about 2011-2018, before the COVID-19 pandemic. Isolation of CD4+ T cells took place after approximately eleven days in culture. Here immunoSEQ multiplex PCR was the method, and the copy in TCRdb shows in-frame clones only, minus some. The sample includes 20,000 or so clones, approximately 80% of them seen just once. Their antigens remain unidentified. The specimen sequenced was CD4+ T cells from PBMCs, cultured in vitro. The origin of the receptors is a human donor in good health.

The chain uses TRBV6-1 and TRBJ1-1, with 7 bases identical to TRBD1. The CDR3 contains 15 residues. J lost 6 bases, V lost 2 bases, and 9 bases had no gene match. Germline assignment: CDR1 MNHNS and CDR2 SASEGT. The DNA of the CDR3 is TGTGCCAGCAGTGAAAGAGGGGGCGGTGGAGCTGAAGCTTTCTTT. This codes for CASSERGGGGAEAFF.

This sequence joins TRBV12-5 and TRBJ2-3, with a tentative D call TRBD2 (6 bases). CDR1 and CDR2 (germline): LGHNT, FRNRAP. This CDR3 contains 17 residues. V lost 3 bases, J lost 4 bases, and 20 bases lay in between. The CDR3 bases are TGTGCTAGTGGTTTTCCTTTGTCGGGAGTGAGCCCAGATACGCAGTATTTT. Translation: CASGFPLSGVSPDTQYF.

This chain links TRBV5-1 with TRBJ2-5, with D maybe TRBD2 (6 bases). CDR3 length: 16 amino acids. Germline CDR1 is SGHRS and CDR2 is YFSETQ. The ends were cut back, 3 bases at V and 5 bases at J, with 20 bases in the middle. The CDR3 here is CASSSNGGAISETQYF. In DNA, the CDR3 is TGCGCCAGCAGCTCGAATGGCGGGGCGATTTCGGAGACCCAGTACTTC.